The 18 T cell receptor beta chains below come from one sample, sequenced in a study of blood T cell repertoires in COVID-19. Sequencing used immunoSEQ multiplex PCR; TCRdb keeps in-frame clones, though not all of them. The data contain roughly 190,000 clones, roughly 83% of them singletons. The sequenced sample consisted of PBMCs or T cells enriched from blood (not recorded which). These receptor sequences come from a woman aged 30 to 39 who had recovered from COVID-19.

V and J are TRBV3-1 (or the pseudogene TRBV3-2) and TRBJ2-7; the D gene is possibly TRBD1 (8 bases). Deletions cut 1 base from V and 6 bases from J, with 13 bases between. The CDR3 is 14 residues long. Germline V gene lookup returns CDR1 LGHDT and CDR2 YNNKEL (reference sequence). Here the CDR3 DNA reads TGTGCCAGCAGCCAAGGACAGGGGAGGGTCGAGCAGTACTTC. It translates to CASSQGQGRVEQYF.

J is TRBJ2-3 and V is TRBV19; TRBD2 is a possible D gene (7 bases). CDR1 is LNHDA and CDR2 is SQIVND in the germline V gene (reference sequence). CDR3 length: 15 residues. V was clipped by 4 bases and J by 4 bases, with 15 bases between them. This chain's CDR3 is CASSKAGAPADTQYF. The CDR3 bases are TGTGCCAGTAGTAAGGCGGGGGCCCCAGCAGATACGCAGTATTTT.

The chain combines TRBV7-8 with TRBJ1-5; TRBD1 matches at 7 bases. The CDR3 is made up of 17 amino acids. CDR1 SGHVS and CDR2 FQNEAQ come from the germline V gene. The J segment lost 0 bases and the V segment lost 0 bases, leaving 5 bases of the junction unmatched. The CDR3 reads CASSLAGGSLSNQPQHF. For the CDR3, the DNA is TGTGCCAGCAGCTTAGCAGGGGGCAGCCTTAGCAATCAGCCCCAGCATTTT.

The chain recombines TRBV9 with TRBJ2-1; TRBD2 might be the D (6 bases). From germline, CDR1 is SGDLS and CDR2 YYNGEE. Trimming took 0 bases from V and 1 from J, leaving 11 bases between them. The CDR3 is 16 amino acids. The CDR3 DNA reads TGTGCCAGCAGCGTAGCGGCGGGGTTATCCTACAATGAGCAGTTCTTC. Amino acids: CASSVAAGLSYNEQFF.

V is TRBV7-9 and J is TRBJ2-1; TRBD2 matches 7 bases. CDR3 length: 11 residues. CDR1 SEHNR and CDR2 FQNEAQ come from the germline V gene (reference sequence). Trimming cost V 10 bases and J 5 bases; bases outside gene matches: 2. The CDR3 sequence is CAIRGDNEQFF. In DNA form, the CDR3 reads TGTGCCATCCGGGGGGACAATGAGCAGTTCTTC. The variable domain in full, completed from reference TRBV7-9 and TRBJ2-1, reads DTGVSQNPRHKITKRGQNVTFRCDPISEHNRLYWYRQTLGQGPEFLTYFQNEAQLEKSRLLSDRFSAERPKGSFSTLEIQRTEQGDSAMYLCAIRGDNEQFFGPGTRLTVL.

The CDR3 nucleotides read TGCGCCAGCAGCCGAATACAGGGCACAGATACGCAGTATTTT. This translates into CASSRIQGTDTQYF. V is TRBV5-1 and J is TRBJ2-3; possible D gene TRBD1, 5 bases. Germline V gives CDR1 SGHRS, CDR2 YFSETQ. Trimming shortened V by 4 bases and J by 1 base, and 10 bases separated the two germline ends. This CDR3 is built from 14 residues.

A note on this clone: The sample contains more than one DNA sequence encoding this CDR3. This chain connects TRBV9 to TRBJ1-1; no firm D call. With 0 bases removed from V and 4 bases from J, the gap between germline ends came to 7 bases. CDR1 is SGDLS and CDR2 is YYNGEE in the germline V gene. This CDR3 is 13 amino acids long. CDR3 loop: CASSVVEGTEAFF. The CDR3 DNA reads as TGTGCCAGCAGCGTAGTGGAGGGCACTGAAGCTTTCTTT.

The chain is built from TRBV7-8 and TRBJ1-3; 9 positions match TRBD1. Germline V gene data show CDR1 as SGHVS and CDR2 as FQNEAQ. This CDR3 contains 18 residues. Trimming took 5 bases from V and 1 from J; bases not matched to a gene: 12. The CDR3 DNA is TGTGCCAGCAGCCCCCCTTGGGGACAGGGAGGTTCTGGAAACACCATATATTTT. Protein sequence: CASSPPWGQGGSGNTIYF.

The chain combines TRBV3-1 (or the pseudogene TRBV3-2) with TRBJ2-5, with 11 bases fitting TRBD2. The CDR3 is 15 residues long. Germline V CDR1 and CDR2: LGHDT, YNNKEL (reference sequence). With V trimmed by 4 bases and J by 4 bases, 5 bases remained unmatched. The CDR3 DNA follows: TGTGCCAGCAGCCTACTAGCGGGAGTTCGAGAGACCCAGTACTTC. This translates into CASSLLAGVRETQYF.

V is TRBV6-5 and J is TRBJ2-1; 10 nucleotides match TRBD2. The CDR3 is made up of 15 amino acids. CDR1 and CDR2 (germline): MNHEY, SVGAGI. V lost 6 bases, J lost 10 bases, and 12 bases stayed unmatched. The CDR3 reads CASSQRLAGDVEQFF. CDR3 DNA sequence: TGTGCCAGCAGCCAAAGGCTAGCGGGAGACGTGGAGCAGTTCTTC.

The chain carries TRBV9 and TRBJ1-4, with TRBD1 matching 7 bases. Germline values: CDR1 SGDLS, CDR2 YYNGEE. The CDR3 is 15 amino acids. Unmatched junction bases numbered 2, after V lost 0 bases and J lost 3 bases. The CDR3 DNA reads TGTGCCAGCAGCGTAGAAGGGACAGCTAATGAAAAACTGTTTTTT. Protein: CASSVEGTANEKLFF.

Only one count was recorded for this clone. The rearrangement joins TRBV28 to TRBJ1-4, with 9 bases fitting TRBD1. The CDR3 loop spans 15 amino acids. The germline CDR1 and CDR2 sequences are MDHEN and SYDVKM. The junction had 7 bases not matched to a gene; V was cut back by 5 bases and J by 6 bases. The DNA of the CDR3 is TGTGCCAGCAGTCCCCCGGGACAGGGATATGAAAAACTGTTTTTT. This encodes CASSPPGQGYEKLFF.

This chain connects TRBV6-5 to TRBJ1-2; D is perhaps TRBD1 (6 bases). The ends were cut back, 4 bases at V and 2 bases at J, with 8 bases in the middle. Germline V gene sequence: CDR1 MNHEY, CDR2 SVGAGI. The CDR3 is made up of 13 amino acids. CDR3 in amino acids: CASSFGQNYGYTF. CDR3 nucleotide sequence: TGTGCCAGCAGTTTCGGACAGAACTATGGCTACACCTTC.

About this clone itself: An end of the junction differs from the germline gene, which may be a read error. V usage is TRBV4-1 and J usage is TRBJ2-1; D gene ambiguous. From germline, CDR1 is MGHRA and CDR2 YSYEKL. The CDR3 runs 14 residues. CDR3 sequence (DNA): TGCGCCAGCAGCCAACTGGGCTCCCACAATGAGCAGTTCTTC. Translation: CASSQLGSHNEQFF.

The chain links TRBV12-5 to TRBJ2-1; perhaps TRBD1 as D (6 bases). The CDR3 is made up of 16 amino acids. The germline V and J ends were trimmed by 0 bases and 6 bases, with 15 bases remaining between them. Germline CDR1 reads LGHNT; CDR2 reads FRNRAP. Written as DNA, the CDR3 is TGTGCTAGTGGTTTGGTTAAGTTGGGGGCTAGCAATGAGCAGTTCTTC. Protein product: CASGLVKLGASNEQFF.

The chain has TRBV27 and TRBJ2-7; no definite D call. The length of the CDR3 is 13 residues. Germline CDR1 and CDR2: MNHEY and SMNVEV (reference sequence). The ends were cut back, 2 bases at V and 6 bases at J, with 11 bases in the middle. The CDR3 nucleotides read TGTGCCAGCAGTTTAACATCCTCTTCCGAGCAGTACTTC. Its translation: CASSLTSSSEQYF.

This chain connects TRBV24-1 to TRBJ2-1; the match to TRBD2 covers 14 bases. The J segment lost 9 bases and the V segment lost 2 bases, leaving 8 bases of the junction unmatched. This CDR3 has 17 amino acids. In germline, CDR1 is KGHDR, CDR2 SFDVKD. The DNA for the CDR3 is TGTGCCACCAGTGATTCCCTAGGGACTAGCGGGAGCGGTGAGCAGTTCTTC. Protein: CATSDSLGTSGSGEQFF.

V gene TRBV30 combines with J gene TRBJ2-7, with 10 bases aligning to TRBD2. There are 17 residues in the CDR3. Germline V gene data show CDR1 as GTSNPN and CDR2 as SVGIG (reference sequence). Trimming at V came to 0 bases and at J to 5 bases, leaving 13 bases not matched to a gene. Written as DNA, the CDR3 is TGTGCCTGGAGTGTGGTTTTATACACCGGGACTAGCGACGAGCAGTACTTC. It translates to CAWSVVLYTGTSDEQYF.